This TCR beta chain was captured in a study of siplizumab effects on memory and regulatory T cells. CDR3 length equals 16 residues. Germline V lookup: CDR1 LNHDA, CDR2 SQIVND (reference sequence). The J segment lost 4 bases and the V segment lost 0 bases, leaving 8 bases of the junction unmatched. Data came from immunoSEQ multiplex PCR; TCRdb stores just in-frame clones and leaves some out. There are about 100,000 clones in the sample; about nine tenths occur only once, and approximately 2.7% lies in the top ten. This receptor was identified in a human donor in good health. Some clones in this sample may be carry-over from other donors' samples. The chain is built from TRBV19 and TRBJ2-5, with 7 nucleotides matching TRBD2. The source material was CD4+ T cells sorted from blood. The CDR3 spells CASSIDTAGVPETQYF. The CDR3 DNA reads as TGTGCCAGTAGTATAGATACGGCGGGAGTCCCAGAGACCCAGTACTTC.